Listed here are 25 T cell receptor beta chains from one sample, sequenced in a study of T cells in Graves' hyperthyroidism and ophthalmopathy. What was amplified from RNA transcripts were TCR beta CDR3 regions. HTBI primers were used for first-round RT-PCR of the TCR CDR3. TCRdb reprocessed the multiplex PCR reads via MiXCR and lists one record per CDR3 protein. The table records 700,000 or so distinct CDR3 sequences, about 15% of them present only once. Sequences were obtained from blood. These receptors were collected from a woman between 50 and 59 years old with Graves' ophthalmopathy.

The CDR3 nucleotides read TGCAGTGCTATTCGGGGACTAGCGGGAGTAGCCAAAAACATTCAGTACTTC. This gives the protein CSAIRGLAGVAKNIQYF. This chain uses TRBV20-1 with TRBJ2-4; 14 nucleotides align to TRBD2. The V segment lost 4 bases and the J segment 0 bases; nucleotides outside the gene matches: 5. The CDR3 has 17 residues. Germline V gives CDR1 DFQATT, CDR2 SNEGSKA (reference sequence).

In this sample, this clonotype turned up many times. V is TRBV4-3 and J is TRBJ1-5, with D possibly being TRBD1 (5 bases). The CDR3 runs 15 residues. Trimming left V 3 bases short and J 0 bases short, with 9 bases between. Germline-derived CDR1 and CDR2 are LGHNA and YSLEER. CDR3 protein: CASSQFQGSNQPQHF. CDR3 coding DNA: TGCGCCAGCAGCCAGTTTCAGGGTAGCAATCAGCCCCAGCATTTT.

This chain joins TRBV6-2 or TRBV6-3 and TRBJ2-7, with D possibly TRBD2 on 6 matching bases. Trimming cost V 0 bases and J 6 bases, with 15 bases left between them. The length of the CDR3 is 15 residues. CDR1 and CDR2 (germline): MNHEY, SVGEGT. The CDR3 spells CASSYSSSAGSEQYF. CDR3 nucleotide sequence: TGTGCCAGCAGTTACTCGTCCTCGGCGGGGTCCGAGCAGTACTTC.

This clonotype was counted many times. This rearrangement joins TRBV27 to TRBJ2-3; TRBD2 matches 8 bases. Trimming removed 2 bases from V and 4 bases from J; junction bases left unmatched: 5. There are 15 residues in the CDR3. Germline-derived CDR1 and CDR2 are MNHEY and SMNVEV (reference sequence). The CDR3 coding sequence is TGTGCCAGCAGTTTACGGGGGGGGCGTGCAGATACGCAGTATTTT. This gives the protein CASSLRGGRADTQYF.

In its sample, this clonotype was seen many times. V gene TRBV7-9 combines with J gene TRBJ2-7; TRBD2 matches 13 bases. Germline V gene sequence: CDR1 SEHNR, CDR2 FQNEAQ (reference sequence). The length of the CDR3 is 16 residues. Losses at the gene ends were 4 bases for V and 3 bases for J; bases not matched to a gene: 6. The CDR3 DNA follows: TGTGCCAGCAGCTCTAGCTGGACTAGCGGGAGCTACGAGCAGTACTTC. Translating it yields CASSSSWTSGSYEQYF.

V gene TRBV20-1 combines with J gene TRBJ2-7; D remains unclear. The V and J ends lost 0 bases and 4 bases respectively, with 7 bases between them. The CDR3 covers 12 residues. The germline CDR1 and CDR2 sequences are DFQATT and SNEGSKA (reference sequence). CDR3 protein: CSARDPKYEQYF. The CDR3 nucleotides read TGCAGTGCTAGAGATCCCAAATACGAGCAGTACTTC.

This clonotype was observed a few times. CDR3 bases: TGTGCCATCAGTGGGACTAGCGGTTTCGGAGAGACCCAGTACTTC. Translation: CAISGTSGFGETQYF. The J gene is TRBJ2-5, the V gene TRBV10-3; 10 bases align to TRBD2. The germline CDR1 and CDR2 sequences are ENHRY and SYGVKD. Losses at the gene ends were 4 bases for V and 4 bases for J; bases not matched to a gene: 6. The CDR3 extends over 15 amino acids.

This clonotype has a handful of counts. Here the CDR3 DNA reads TGTGCCAGCAGGGCGATGGGACACCTTATCAATGAGCAGTTCTTC. Its protein is CASRAMGHLINEQFF. The J gene is TRBJ2-1, the V gene TRBV12-3 or TRBV12-4, with a possible D match to TRBD1 (6 bases). V was clipped by 6 bases and J by 6 bases, with 18 bases between them. The CDR3 extends over 15 amino acids.

This clonotype was observed a few times. Here the CDR3 reads CAIGQGREQFF. The CDR3 nucleotides read TGTGCCATCGGACAGGGGAGGGAGCAGTTCTTC. The rearrangement joins TRBV24-1 to TRBJ2-1, with TRBD1 matching 9 bases. Germline V gives CDR1 KGHDR, CDR2 SFDVKD. After removal of 11 bases from V and 10 bases from J, the junction contained 5 bases not matched to a gene. The CDR3 runs 11 residues.

The chain is built from TRBV11-2 and TRBJ2-1; 10 bases match TRBD2. The ends lost 8 bases at V and 3 bases at J; junction bases unmatched: 13. CDR1 is SGHAT and CDR2 is FQNNGV in the germline V gene. This CDR3 has 17 amino acids. In DNA, the CDR3 is TGTGCCAGCGATCTGGGGCTAGCGGGAGCTTTCTACAATGAGCAGTTCTTC. It is translated as CASDLGLAGAFYNEQFF.

This clonotype was picked up many times. The gene calls are TRBV5-1 and TRBJ1-2; D is unclear. Trimming removed 3 bases from V and 6 bases from J, with 6 bases in between. The germline V gene has CDR1 SGHRS and CDR2 YFSETQ. The CDR3 covers 11 residues. The DNA of the CDR3 is TGCGCCAGCAGCTCGGGGAATGGCTACACCTTC. The encoded protein is CASSSGNGYTF.

There are many counts of this clonotype. The V and J genes are TRBV28 and TRBJ2-7, with 8 bases identical to TRBD1. V dropped 5 bases and J dropped 6; count of bases not matched to a gene: 9. Looked up from germline, CDR1 is MDHEN and CDR2 is SYDVKM. The CDR3 has 14 amino acids. The CDR3 DNA reads TGTGCCAGCAGTGCCCCCGACAGGGGTGGCGAGCAGTACTTC. As protein: CASSAPDRGGEQYF.

This chain links TRBV28 with TRBJ2-6, with 7 bases aligning to TRBD1. CDR3 length equals 17 residues. Trimming took 5 bases from V and 4 from J; bases not matched to a gene: 11. Germline CDR1 is MDHEN and CDR2 is SYDVKM. The CDR3 reads CASSRTGFGSGANVLTF. The CDR3 region has the DNA TGTGCCAGCAGTCGGACAGGATTTGGATCCGGGGCCAACGTCCTGACTTTC.

This clonotype was observed a handful of times. J is TRBJ2-5 and V is TRBV19; 8 bases fit TRBD1. The V segment lost 6 bases and the J segment 5 bases; nucleotides outside the gene matches: 20. Germline CDR1 LNHDA, CDR2 SQIVND (reference sequence). This CDR3 contains 18 residues. CDR3 region: CASRNGQGGLWSSETQYF. The CDR3 nucleotides are TGTGCCAGTAGAAACGGACAGGGAGGACTATGGAGCTCCGAGACCCAGTACTTC.

V gene TRBV4-3 combines with J gene TRBJ2-5, with unresolved D. The CDR3 has 14 amino acids. V lost 0 bases, J lost 5 bases, and 10 bases lay in between. Germline V CDR1 and CDR2: LGHNA, YSLEER. CDR3 residues: CASSQDQTRETQYF. CDR3 nucleotide sequence: TGCGCCAGCAGCCAAGATCAAACGCGGGAGACCCAGTACTTC.

CDR3 nucleotides: TGTGCCAGCAGCTCAAGTCGTGGGACGGATTCACCCCTCCACTTT. Translating it yields CASSSSRGTDSPLHF. J is TRBJ1-6 and V is TRBV7-8; a possible D gene is TRBD1 (5 bases). With 4 bases removed from V and 8 bases from J, the gap between germline ends came to 15 bases. Germline CDR1 and CDR2: SGHVS and FQNEAQ. CDR3 size: 15 residues.

This clonotype was counted at least ten times. This chain connects TRBV30 to TRBJ1-5; tentative D call: TRBD1 (6 bases). The CDR3 contains 15 residues. V was clipped by 2 bases and J by 9 bases, with 20 bases between them. The germline gives CDR1 GTSNPN, CDR2 SVGIG (reference sequence). The CDR3 is CAWSFTGTAMRPQHF. CDR3 bases: TGTGCCTGGAGTTTTACAGGGACGGCGATGCGGCCCCAGCATTTT.

This clonotype came up many times. The gene calls are TRBV20-1 and TRBJ2-3; 14 nucleotides agree with TRBD2. The CDR3 is made up of 15 amino acids. Trimming took 5 bases from V and 4 from J; bases not matched to a gene: 5. Germline values: CDR1 DFQATT, CDR2 SNEGSKA (reference sequence). The CDR3 sequence is CSAPGTSGSADTQYF. The CDR3 bases are TGCAGTGCTCCAGGGACTAGCGGGAGTGCAGATACGCAGTATTTT.

This clonotype was seen more than once but under ten times. The junction departs from germline at one end; a sequencing error may be responsible. This chain links TRBV24-1 with TRBJ2-1; tentatively, D is TRBD2 (5 bases). The CDR3 runs 16 residues. Per the germline V gene, CDR1 is KGHDR and CDR2 is SFDVKD. The DNA of the CDR3 is TGTGCCACCAGTGACCTAAGCGGAAACTCCCACAATGAGCAGTTCTTC. Its translation: CATSDLSGNSHNEQFF.

This clonotype appeared many times. The chain is built from TRBV28 and TRBJ2-5; TRBD1 is a possible D gene (5 bases). V was cut by 5 bases and J by 1 base, with 14 bases left in between. The CDR3 extends over 15 amino acids. Looked up from germline, CDR1 is MDHEN and CDR2 is SYDVKM. The DNA of the CDR3 is TGTGCCAGCAGTCTAATAAAAGGGGCCCAAGAGACCCAGTACTTC. Amino acid sequence: CASSLIKGAQETQYF.

About this clonotype: This could be a read error, since a much larger clone is one nucleotide away. The genes are TRBV20-1 and TRBJ1-2, with TRBD1 matching over 9 bases. The V segment lost 6 bases and the J segment 9 bases; nucleotides outside the gene matches: 8. This CDR3 region has 12 residues. The germline CDR1 and CDR2 sequences are DFQATT and SNEGSKA (reference sequence). CDR3: CSALQGADSYTF. CDR3 in DNA: TGCAGTGCCTTACAGGGGGCGGATAGCTACACCTTC.

This clonotype was seen only a few times. The chain uses TRBV20-1 and TRBJ2-7; 9 bases map to TRBD2. V dropped 0 bases and J dropped 4; count of bases not matched to a gene: 4. The CDR3 consists of 14 residues. Per germline, CDR1 DFQATT and CDR2 SNEGSKA (reference sequence). In DNA form, the CDR3 reads TGCAGTGCTAGAGACCTAGCGGGAAAGTACGAGCAGTACTTC. Its protein is CSARDLAGKYEQYF.

This clonotype was recorded at least ten times. The V gene is TRBV28, the J gene TRBJ2-1; unclear D gene. The CDR3 loop spans 13 amino acids. Between the trimmed V and J ends, which lost 5 bases and 4 bases, there was a span of 9 bases. Germline CDR1 MDHEN, CDR2 SYDVKM. CDR3 in amino acids: CASSLVGYNEQFF. The CDR3 DNA sequence: TGTGCCAGCAGTCTTGTAGGATACAATGAGCAGTTCTTC.

This clonotype was observed at least ten times. This chain links TRBV7-2 with TRBJ2-3, with D possibly matching TRBD1 (6 bases). The CDR3 length is 17 residues. Trimming left V 4 bases short and J 0 bases short, with 17 bases between. Germline assignment: CDR1 SGHTA and CDR2 FQGNSA. CDR3 loop: CASSSRQDLTSTDTQYF. CDR3 DNA: TGTGCCAGCAGCTCCAGACAGGACTTGACTAGCACAGATACGCAGTATTTT.

The chain is built from TRBV28 and TRBJ1-2; D is unclear. V gave up 5 bases and J gave up 4 bases, with 23 bases separating them. The CDR3 covers 17 residues. Germline values: CDR1 MDHEN, CDR2 SYDVKM. CDR3 sequence reads: CASSTRAIQLEGYGYTF. Here the CDR3 DNA reads TGTGCCAGCAGTACGCGAGCCATACAGCTTGAGGGCTATGGCTACACCTTC.